This T cell receptor beta chain derives from a study of cytomegalovirus exposure and HLA in healthy donors. It was with 60 Vbeta and 13 Jbeta primers that the PCR ran. Libraries were prepared by immunoSEQ multiplex PCR; TCRdb keeps only in-frame clonotypes and omits some of them. The sample lists approximately 160,000 clones; just over 75% were seen once. The TCR sequence derives from a man aged 40-55 years in good health and CMV-seronegative. Sequenced: PBMCs.

The CDR3, as DNA: TGCAGCGTCACCCCGCGGCGGGAGGCGTACAATGAGCAGTTCTTC. This gives the protein CSVTPRREAYNEQFF. The chain is built from TRBV29-1 and TRBJ2-1, with TRBD2 identical over 8 bases. The length of the CDR3 is 15 residues. Germline V gives CDR1 SQVTM, CDR2 ANQGSEA. Losses at the gene ends were 6 bases for V and 4 bases for J; bases not matched to a gene: 11.